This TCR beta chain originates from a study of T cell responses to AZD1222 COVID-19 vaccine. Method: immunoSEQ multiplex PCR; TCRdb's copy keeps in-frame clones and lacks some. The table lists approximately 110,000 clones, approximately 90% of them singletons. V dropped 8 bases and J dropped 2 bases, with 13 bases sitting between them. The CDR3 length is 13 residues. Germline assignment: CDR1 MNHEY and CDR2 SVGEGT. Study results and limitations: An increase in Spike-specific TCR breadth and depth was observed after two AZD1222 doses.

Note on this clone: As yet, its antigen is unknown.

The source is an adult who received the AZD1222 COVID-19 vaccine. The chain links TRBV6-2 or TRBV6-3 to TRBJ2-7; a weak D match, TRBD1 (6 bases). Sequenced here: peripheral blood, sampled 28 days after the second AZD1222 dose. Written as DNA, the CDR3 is TGTGCCAGCCGCCGGGACACAACCTACGAGCAGTACTTC. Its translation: CASRRDTTYEQYF.